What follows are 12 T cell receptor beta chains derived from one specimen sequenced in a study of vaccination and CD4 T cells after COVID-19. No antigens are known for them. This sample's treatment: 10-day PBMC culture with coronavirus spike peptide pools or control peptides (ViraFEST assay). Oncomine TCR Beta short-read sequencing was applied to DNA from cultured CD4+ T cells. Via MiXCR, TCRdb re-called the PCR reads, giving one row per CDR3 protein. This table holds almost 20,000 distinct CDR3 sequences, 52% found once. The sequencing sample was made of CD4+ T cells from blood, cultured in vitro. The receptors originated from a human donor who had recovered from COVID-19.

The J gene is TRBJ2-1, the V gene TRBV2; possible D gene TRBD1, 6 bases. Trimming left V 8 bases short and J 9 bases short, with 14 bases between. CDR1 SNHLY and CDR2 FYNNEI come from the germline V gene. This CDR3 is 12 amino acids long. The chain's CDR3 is CASQSLGGEQFF. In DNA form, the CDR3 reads TGTGCCAGCCAATCCCTAGGGGGTGAGCAGTTCTTC.

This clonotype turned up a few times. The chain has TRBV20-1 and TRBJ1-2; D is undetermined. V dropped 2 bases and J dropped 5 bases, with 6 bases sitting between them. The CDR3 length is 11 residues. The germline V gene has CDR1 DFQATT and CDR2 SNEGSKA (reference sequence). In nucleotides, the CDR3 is TGCAGTGCTAGATCTGGGTATGGCTACACCTTC. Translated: CSARSGYGYTF.

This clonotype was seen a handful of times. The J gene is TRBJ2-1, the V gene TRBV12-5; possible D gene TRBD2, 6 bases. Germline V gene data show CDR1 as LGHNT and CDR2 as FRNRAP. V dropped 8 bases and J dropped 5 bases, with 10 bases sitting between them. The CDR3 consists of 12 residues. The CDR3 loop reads CASRGIHNEQFF. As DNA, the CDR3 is TGTGCTAGTCGCGGGATCCACAATGAGCAGTTCTTC.

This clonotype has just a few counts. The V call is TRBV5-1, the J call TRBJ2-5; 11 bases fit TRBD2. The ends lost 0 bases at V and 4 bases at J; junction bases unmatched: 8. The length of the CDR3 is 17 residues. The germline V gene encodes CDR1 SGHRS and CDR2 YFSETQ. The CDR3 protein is CASSLVLAGGKGETQYF. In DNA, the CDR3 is TGCGCCAGCAGCTTGGTCCTAGCGGGGGGAAAGGGAGAGACCCAGTACTTC.

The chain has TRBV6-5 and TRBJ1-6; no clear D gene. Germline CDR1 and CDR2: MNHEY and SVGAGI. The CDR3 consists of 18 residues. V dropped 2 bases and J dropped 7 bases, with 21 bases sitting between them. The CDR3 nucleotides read TGTGCCAGCAGTTACAATCCAAATCGTTCGATTCGGAATTCACCCCTCCACTTT. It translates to CASSYNPNRSIRNSPLHF.

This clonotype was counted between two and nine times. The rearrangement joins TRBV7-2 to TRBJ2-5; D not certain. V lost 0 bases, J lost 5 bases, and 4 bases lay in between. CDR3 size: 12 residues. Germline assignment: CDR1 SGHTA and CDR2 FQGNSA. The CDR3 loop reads CASSLARETQYF. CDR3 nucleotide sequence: TGTGCCAGCAGCTTAGCGCGGGAGACCCAGTACTTC.

In DNA form, the CDR3 reads TGTGCCAGCAGCCAAGTTCGGACTTTGTCAGAGACCCAGTACTTC. Amino acids: CASSQVRTLSETQYF. The chain recombines TRBV14 with TRBJ2-5, with D perhaps TRBD2 (5 bases). Trimming shortened V by 1 base and J by 4 bases, and 13 bases separated the two germline ends. CDR1 SGHDN and CDR2 FVKESK come from the germline V gene. This CDR3 has 15 amino acids.

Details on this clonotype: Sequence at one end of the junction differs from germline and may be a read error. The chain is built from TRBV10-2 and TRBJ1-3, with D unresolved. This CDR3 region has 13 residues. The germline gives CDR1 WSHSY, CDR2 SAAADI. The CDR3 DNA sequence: TGCGTCAGCGGGTGGGACTCTGGAAACACCATATATTTT. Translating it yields CVSGWDSGNTIYF.

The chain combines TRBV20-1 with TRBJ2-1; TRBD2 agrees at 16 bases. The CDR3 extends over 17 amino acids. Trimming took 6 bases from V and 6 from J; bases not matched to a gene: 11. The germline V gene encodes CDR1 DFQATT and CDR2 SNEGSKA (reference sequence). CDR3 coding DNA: TGCAGTGCCCCGGGACTAGCGGGGGGGAAAGGCCCCAATGAGCAGTTCTTC. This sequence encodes CSAPGLAGGKGPNEQFF.

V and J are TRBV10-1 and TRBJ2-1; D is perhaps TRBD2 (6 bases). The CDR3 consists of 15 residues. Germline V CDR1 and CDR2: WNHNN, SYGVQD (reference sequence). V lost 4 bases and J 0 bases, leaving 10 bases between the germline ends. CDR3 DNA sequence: TGCGCCAGCAGTGCCGACGGGAGCTCCTACAATGAGCAGTTCTTC. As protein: CASSADGSSYNEQFF.

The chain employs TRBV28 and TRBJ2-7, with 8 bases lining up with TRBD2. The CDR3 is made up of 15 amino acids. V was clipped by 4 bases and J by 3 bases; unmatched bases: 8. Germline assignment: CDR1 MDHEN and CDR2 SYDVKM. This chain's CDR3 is CASSYRTSLGYEQYF. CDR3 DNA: TGTGCCAGCAGTTATCGGACTAGCCTAGGCTACGAGCAGTACTTC.

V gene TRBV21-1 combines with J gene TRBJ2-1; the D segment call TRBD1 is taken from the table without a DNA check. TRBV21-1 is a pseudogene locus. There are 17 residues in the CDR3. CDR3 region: CASSKGGPRTGYNEQFF. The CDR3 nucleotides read TGTGCCAGCAGCAAGGGGGGGCCGCGGACGGGGTACAATGAGCAGTTCTTC.